The 3 T cell receptor beta chains in this list originate from one sample, sequenced in a study of cytomegalovirus exposure and HLA in healthy donors. With 60 Vbeta and 13 Jbeta primers, the PCR was carried out. Sequencing was performed with immunoSEQ multiplex PCR; in TCRdb, only in-frame clones are kept and a portion is missing. The sample lists 90,000 to 110,000 clones; about three quarters were seen once. Input material: PBMCs. These receptors all come from a male donor in good health and CMV-seronegative.

The chain joins TRBV4-1 to TRBJ2-7, with 9 bases identical to TRBD1. Losses at the gene ends were 2 bases for V and 3 bases for J; bases not matched to a gene: 8. The CDR3 totals 16 residues. CDR1 and CDR2 from the germline V gene are MGHRA and YSYEKL. CDR3 residues: CASSQYPSGQGYEQYF. For the CDR3, the DNA is TGCGCCAGCAGCCAATACCCCTCGGGACAGGGCTACGAGCAGTACTTC.

The chain recombines TRBV6-6 with TRBJ1-4; 7 bases fit TRBD1. CDR1 is MNHNY, CDR2 SVGAGI, per germline (reference sequence). V shed 6 bases and J 5 bases; nucleotides not matched to a gene: 6. This CDR3 is built from 14 residues. This chain's CDR3 is CASRRGQTNEKLFF. Written as DNA, the CDR3 is TGTGCCAGCAGAAGGGGACAGACAAATGAAAAACTGTTTTTT.

The CDR3 DNA is TGCGCCAGCAGCTCCGGGACAGGGGGCACAGATACGCAGTATTTT. Amino acid sequence: CASSSGTGGTDTQYF. V and J are TRBV5-1 and TRBJ2-3, with 10 bases identical to TRBD1. This CDR3 region has 15 residues. The J segment lost 1 base and the V segment lost 3 bases, leaving 2 bases of the junction unmatched. Germline V gene data show CDR1 as SGHRS and CDR2 as YFSETQ.